This record concerns one T cell receptor (beta chain) sequence. This sample stems from a study of blood T cell repertoires in COVID-19. Study overall: Both acute and convalescent COVID-19 samples were obtained from the United States, Italy and Spain.

Authors' data handling: Reference gene primer amplification in the assay estimated nucleated cell counts. Generated by immunoSEQ multiplex PCR, the TCRdb table keeps only in-frame clones and is missing some. V and J calls plus clone size are reproduced from that table; the DNA served to infer D and trimming. The sample holds about 360,000 clones, about 88% seen once. Germline V CDR1 and CDR2: MDHEN, SYDVKM. The ends lost 8 bases at V and 9 bases at J; junction bases unmatched: 14. The CDR3 loop spans 15 amino acids. This TCR came from a human donor in a cohort sampled during active COVID-19. The sequenced material came from peripheral blood. V and J are TRBV28 and TRBJ2-2; 8 nucleotides agree with TRBD1. The CDR3, as DNA: TGTGCCAGCGGCCGGCGAACAGGGGGTCACCGGGAGCTGTTTTTT. Protein sequence: CASGRRTGGHRELFF.